The 18 T cell receptor beta chains listed next were all sequenced from one sample in a study of cytomegalovirus exposure and HLA in healthy donors. Sequencing used immunoSEQ multiplex PCR; TCRdb keeps in-frame clones, though not all of them. The sample has some 86,000 clones; 93% are singletons. The sequencing sample was made of PBMCs. Receptors were obtained from a woman between 25 and 40 years old in good health and CMV-seronegative.

The chain uses TRBV7-6 and TRBJ2-2; 10 positions agree with TRBD2. CDR1 and CDR2 from the germline V gene are SGHVS and FNYEAQ. Trimming at V came to 3 bases and at J to 9 bases, leaving 4 bases not matched to a gene. The CDR3 has 14 residues. The CDR3 DNA is TGTGCCAGCAGCTTGGGACTAGCGTCGCGGGAGCTGTTTTTT. This translates into CASSLGLASRELFF.

This rearrangement joins TRBV5-1 to TRBJ2-7; 7 bases are a match to TRBD2. V gave up 3 bases and J gave up 5 bases; unmatched junction bases: 14. CDR3 length: 16 residues. Germline loops: CDR1 SGHRS, CDR2 YFSETQ. The CDR3 coding sequence is TGCGCCAGCAGCTCTGGAGGTGCTAGCGGTGCAAACGAGCAGTACTTC. It encodes CASSSGGASGANEQYF.

As to this clone: At one end the junction does not follow the germline gene, possibly because of a read error. The gene calls are TRBV6-5 and TRBJ2-7; a possible D gene is TRBD2 (7 bases). The CDR3 sequence is 12 residues long. From germline, CDR1 is MNHEY and CDR2 SVGAGI. CDR3 sequence (DNA): TGTGCCAGCAGTTACGTGGGACAAGGACTAGAATTC. Its translation is CASSYVGQGLEF.

The chain links TRBV11-2 to TRBJ1-6; D ambiguous. V lost 3 bases and J 10 bases, leaving 16 bases between the germline ends. Germline CDR1 and CDR2: SGHAT and FQNNGV. This CDR3 comprises 15 residues. This CDR3 reads CASSLGPGGKSPLHF. CDR3 DNA: TGTGCCAGCAGCTTGGGCCCCGGAGGGAAATCACCCCTCCACTTT.

The chain employs TRBV6-1 and TRBJ1-1; D is unresolved. The CDR3 extends over 12 amino acids. Germline V gene lookup returns CDR1 MNHNS and CDR2 SASEGT. V shed 6 bases and J shed 7 bases, with 12 bases lying between them. CDR3 sequence (DNA): TGTGCCAGCAGCCCCTCGGGATTTGAAGCTTTCTTT. Translating it yields CASSPSGFEAFF.

The chain recombines TRBV11-2 with TRBJ2-1, with 8 nucleotides matching TRBD1. V lost 2 bases, J lost 7 bases, and 13 bases stayed unmatched. This CDR3 has 17 residues. CDR1 and CDR2 (germline): SGHAT, FQNNGV. CDR3 bases: TGTGCCAGCAGCTTAAAGAGGGACAGGCAAAAGGGGAATGAGCAGTTCTTC. Translated, it gives CASSLKRDRQKGNEQFF.

The chain joins TRBV5-1 to TRBJ2-1, with 7 nucleotides matching TRBD2. CDR3 size: 15 residues. The junction had 4 bases not matched to a gene; V was cut back by 0 bases and J by 4 bases. Looked up from germline, CDR1 is SGHRS and CDR2 is YFSETQ. The CDR3 loop is CASSLGSSGYNEQFF. As DNA, the CDR3 is TGCGCCAGCAGCTTGGGATCTAGCGGATACAATGAGCAGTTCTTC.

This clone was observed once. J is TRBJ2-1 and V is TRBV30; 8 nucleotides match TRBD2. Losses at the gene ends were 0 bases for V and 2 bases for J; bases not matched to a gene: 6. Per the germline V gene, CDR1 is GTSNPN and CDR2 is SVGIG (reference sequence). The CDR3 loop spans 16 amino acids. For the CDR3, the DNA is TGTGCCTGGAGTGTTTCCGAACTAGCGGCCTACAATGAGCAGTTCTTC. This sequence encodes CAWSVSELAAYNEQFF.

This sequence joins TRBV18 and TRBJ1-3; D is undetermined. Germline CDR1 and CDR2: KGHSH and LQKENI. CDR3 length: 13 residues. V was pared by 3 bases and J by 4 bases, with 7 bases between. The CDR3 DNA follows: TGTGCCAGCTCACCCGAGTCGGGAAACACCATATATTTT. The encoded protein is CASSPESGNTIYF.

The chain recombines TRBV9 with TRBJ2-5, with 10 bases lining up with TRBD2. Trimming at V came to 3 bases and at J to 0 bases, leaving 5 bases not matched to a gene. Germline loops: CDR1 SGDLS, CDR2 YYNGEE. CDR3 length: 16 residues. The CDR3 bases are TGTGCCAGCAGCGCATTTAGCGGGGGGTACCAAGAGACCCAGTACTTC. This translates into CASSAFSGGYQETQYF.

The genes are TRBV5-1 and TRBJ2-1, with 14 bases aligning to TRBD2. The ends lost 4 bases at V and 2 bases at J; junction bases unmatched: 2. Per the germline V gene, CDR1 is SGHRS and CDR2 is YFSETQ. The CDR3 runs to 16 residues. DNA of the CDR3: TGCGCCAGCAGCCCGACTAGCGGGGGGGCCTACAATGAGCAGTTCTTC. Its protein is CASSPTSGGAYNEQFF.

V usage is TRBV30 and J usage is TRBJ2-3; D may be TRBD2 (6 bases). Per germline, CDR1 GTSNPN and CDR2 SVGIG (reference sequence). V gave up 0 bases and J gave up 3 bases, with 16 bases separating them. This CDR3 has 16 amino acids. This chain's CDR3 is CAWSVEAGRLTDTQYF. In DNA, the CDR3 is TGTGCCTGGAGTGTGGAGGCAGGGAGGTTGACAGATACGCAGTATTTT.

The J gene is TRBJ2-7, the V gene TRBV15, with D perhaps TRBD1 (5 bases). CDR1 and CDR2 (germline): LNHNV, YYDKDF (reference sequence). This CDR3 is 16 amino acids long. Trimming took off 0 bases at V and 0 bases at J, with 12 bases between the two ends. The CDR3 loop is CATSRDRTSVSYEQYF. Written as DNA, the CDR3 is TGTGCCACCAGCAGAGATAGGACATCAGTCTCCTACGAGCAGTACTTC. Complete variable domain (other parts from reference TRBV15 and TRBJ2-7): DAMVIQNPRYQVTQFGKPVTLSCSQTLNHNVMYWYQQKSSQAPKLLFHYYDKDFNNEADTPDNFQSRRPNTSFCFLDIRSPGLGDTAMYLCATSRDRTSVSYEQYFGPGTRLTVT.

This chain uses TRBV7-9 with TRBJ2-3, with 8 nucleotides matching TRBD1. There are 15 residues in the CDR3. The V segment lost 4 bases and the J segment 3 bases; nucleotides outside the gene matches: 6. The V gene's germline CDR1 is SEHNR and CDR2 FQNEAQ (reference sequence). The CDR3 region has the DNA TGTGCCAGCAGCTCGAGGACAGGGAGAACAGATACGCAGTATTTT. Its translation is CASSSRTGRTDTQYF.

The CDR3 reads CASSQEIGGLTEAFF. The CDR3 bases are TGCGCCAGCAGCCAAGAGATTGGGGGCCTCACTGAAGCTTTCTTT. The chain is built from TRBV4-3 and TRBJ1-1; D might be TRBD1 (6 bases). CDR1 is LGHNA, CDR2 YSLEER, per germline. V was cut by 0 bases and J by 4 bases, with 12 bases left in between. The CDR3 spans 15 residues.

The V call is TRBV28, the J call TRBJ2-2; 13 positions agree with TRBD2. V trimming: 5 bases; J trimming: 6 bases; junction bases outside the gene matches: 6. The CDR3 extends over 16 amino acids. Germline V CDR1 and CDR2: MDHEN, SYDVKM. The CDR3 region has the DNA TGTGCCAGCAGTCCCGGACTAGCGGGAGCGGCCGGGGAGCTGTTTTTT. Residues: CASSPGLAGAAGELFF.

The chain links TRBV9 to TRBJ1-2, with 9 bases fitting TRBD1. The CDR3 runs to 14 residues. Germline-derived CDR1 and CDR2 are SGDLS and YYNGEE. The V and J ends lost 3 bases and 5 bases, in that order; junction bases with no gene match: 5. CDR3 coding DNA: TGTGCCAGCAGCGGCGGGACAGGGAGTTATGGCTACACCTTC. As protein: CASSGGTGSYGYTF. The full variable domain, in which reference TRBV9 and TRBJ1-2 provide the parts outside the CDR3, is DSGVTQTPKHLITATGQRVTLRCSPRSGDLSVYWYQQSLDQGLQFLIQYYNGEERAKGNILERFSAQQFPDLHSELNLSSLELGDSALYFCASSGGTGSYGYTFGSGTRLTVV.

The chain combines TRBV2 with TRBJ2-6, with 7 bases lining up with TRBD2. The CDR3 has 15 amino acids. Germline V gives CDR1 SNHLY, CDR2 FYNNEI. With 5 bases clipped from V and 2 bases from J, the junction kept 3 bases outside the gene matches. The CDR3 here is CASSRAGAGANVLTF. DNA of the CDR3: TGTGCCAGCAGTCGGGCGGGGGCTGGGGCCAACGTCCTGACTTTC.